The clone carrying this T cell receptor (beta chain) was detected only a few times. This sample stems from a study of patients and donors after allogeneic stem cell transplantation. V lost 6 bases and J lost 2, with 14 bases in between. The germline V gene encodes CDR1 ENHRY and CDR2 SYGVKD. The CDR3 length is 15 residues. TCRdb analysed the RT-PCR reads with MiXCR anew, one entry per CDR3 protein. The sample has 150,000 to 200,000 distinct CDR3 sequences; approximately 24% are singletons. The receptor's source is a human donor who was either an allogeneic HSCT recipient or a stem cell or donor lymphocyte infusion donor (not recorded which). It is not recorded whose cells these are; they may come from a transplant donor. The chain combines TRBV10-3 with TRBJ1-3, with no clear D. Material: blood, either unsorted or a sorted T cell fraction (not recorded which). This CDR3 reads CAIRLRIYPGNTIYF. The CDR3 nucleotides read TGTGCCATCAGGCTTAGAATTTACCCTGGAAACACCATATATTTT.